These 32 T cell receptor beta chains originate from one sample sequenced in a study of T cells in Graves' hyperthyroidism and ophthalmopathy. TCR beta CDR3 sequences were amplified from RNA transcripts. First-round RT-PCR targeting the TCR CDR3 was performed with the HTBI primer set. In TCRdb, the multiplex PCR reads were re-called with MiXCR into one record per CDR3 protein. Of 300,000 to 450,000 distinct CDR3 sequences detected, more than 15% appear once; the ten largest clones hold around a quarter. The sample taken for sequencing was blood. The receptors shown here come from a woman between 18 and 30 years old with Graves' hyperthyroidism that later progressed to Graves' ophthalmopathy.

At least ten counts were recorded for this clonotype. The rearrangement joins TRBV6-1 to TRBJ1-1; a weak D match, TRBD1 (5 bases). V shed 2 bases and J shed 2 bases, with 9 bases lying between them. The CDR3 is made up of 14 amino acids. Germline values: CDR1 MNHNS, CDR2 SASEGT. The CDR3 DNA is TGTGCCAGCAGTGAAAGACAGCTTAACACTGAAGCTTTCTTT. Translation: CASSERQLNTEAFF.

Details on this clonotype: One end of the junction does not line up with germline, which may come from a read error. V is TRBV4-3 and J is TRBJ1-1; D possibly corresponds to TRBD1 (6 bases). This CDR3 has 16 amino acids. Germline CDR1 is LGHNA and CDR2 is YSLEER. CDR3 region: CASSHLTGQGNTEGFF. The CDR3 DNA follows: TGCGCCAGCAGCCACCTTACAGGGCAGGGAAACACTGAAGGTTTCTTT.

The J gene is TRBJ2-2, the V gene TRBV5-1, with a weak D call TRBD2 (6 bases). Looked up from germline, CDR1 is SGHRS and CDR2 is YFSETQ. Trimming left V 4 bases short and J 3 bases short, with 13 bases between. The CDR3 has 15 residues. The DNA for the CDR3 is TGCGCCAGCAGCGGGGGGAACTCGGACACCGGGGAGCTGTTTTTT. It encodes CASSGGNSDTGELFF.

About this clonotype itself: With a much larger clone just one base away, this may be a read error. V and J are TRBV7-8 and TRBJ2-7; TRBD2 matches 11 bases. CDR3 length: 16 amino acids. Germline V gene lookup returns CDR1 SGHVS and CDR2 FQNEAQ. CDR3 sequence: CASSPPRLAGLYGQYF. CDR3 in DNA: TGTGCCAGCAGCCCCCCTAGACTAGCGGGATTGTACGGGCAGTACTTC.

This clonotype was detected ten times or more. The rearrangement uses TRBV28 and TRBJ1-2; 9 positions match TRBD1. Germline CDR1 is MDHEN and CDR2 is SYDVKM. The CDR3 contains 15 residues. Trimming removed 4 bases from V and 4 bases from J; junction bases left unmatched: 7. CDR3 in DNA: TGTGCCAGCAGTTCGAACAGGGGGCGGGCCTATGGCTACACCTTC. Encoded protein: CASSSNRGRAYGYTF.

This clonotype showed up many times. The rearrangement joins TRBV5-6 to TRBJ2-7; a weak D match, TRBD1 (5 bases). Germline CDR1 SGHDT, CDR2 YYEEEE. The CDR3 runs to 14 residues. Trimming left V 2 bases short and J 3 bases short, with 12 bases between. The CDR3 DNA reads as TGTGCCAGCAGCTTTAACAGGTTAAGCTACGAGCAGTACTTC. Encoded protein: CASSFNRLSYEQYF.

This clonotype occurred a few times. The chain carries TRBV7-9 and TRBJ1-1; D is uncertain. CDR3 length equals 13 residues. Trimming shortened V by 3 bases and J by 0 bases, and 5 bases separated the two germline ends. Germline CDR1 is SEHNR and CDR2 is FQNEAQ (reference sequence). CDR3: CASSFLMNTEAFF. CDR3 bases: TGTGCCAGCAGCTTCCTGATGAACACTGAAGCTTTCTTT.

This clonotype appeared many times. This chain uses TRBV28 with TRBJ1-1, with D possibly matching TRBD1 (5 bases). The germline gives CDR1 MDHEN, CDR2 SYDVKM. This CDR3 contains 13 residues. V gave up 7 bases and J gave up 0 bases, with 9 bases separating them. The chain's CDR3 is CASKGHLNTEAFF. DNA for the CDR3: TGTGCCAGCAAAGGACACCTGAACACTGAAGCTTTCTTT.

The chain employs TRBV7-9 and TRBJ1-5, with unresolved D. The CDR3 spans 12 residues. Germline CDR1 SEHNR, CDR2 FQNEAQ (reference sequence). V was cut by 7 bases and J by 4 bases, with 8 bases left in between. The CDR3 sequence: CASTLGNQPQHF. Here the CDR3 DNA reads TGTGCCAGCACCCTGGGAAATCAGCCCCAGCATTTT.

The table lists this clonotype with many counts. The chain carries TRBV10-3 and TRBJ2-5; 8 positions agree with TRBD2. Germline-derived CDR1 and CDR2 are ENHRY and SYGVKD. Losses at the gene ends were 3 bases for V and 3 bases for J; bases not matched to a gene: 0. The CDR3 has 13 amino acids. CDR3 residues: CAISDSGEETQYF. The CDR3 bases are TGTGCCATCAGTGATAGCGGGGAAGAGACCCAGTACTTC.

The chain combines TRBV14 with TRBJ1-1; TRBD1 is a possible D gene (5 bases). Deletions cut 3 bases from V and 4 bases from J, with 18 bases between. Germline V gene sequence: CDR1 SGHDN, CDR2 FVKESK. CDR3 size: 16 residues. The CDR3 region has the DNA TGTGCCAGCAGCCAGAAGGGGCTGGTGCGATCCACTGAAGCTTTCTTT. This sequence encodes CASSQKGLVRSTEAFF.

This clonotype came up a few times. The V gene is TRBV10-3, the J gene TRBJ2-6, with 7 bases matching TRBD1. CDR3 length equals 15 residues. V was clipped by 4 bases and J by 0 bases; unmatched bases: 0. The germline V gene encodes CDR1 ENHRY and CDR2 SYGVKD. CDR3 amino acids: CAISAGGSGANVLTF. The CDR3 DNA is TGTGCCATCAGTGCAGGGGGCTCTGGGGCCAACGTCCTGACTTTC.

The V and J genes are TRBV6-2 or TRBV6-3 and TRBJ2-7, with 12 nucleotides matching TRBD2. The CDR3 has 15 residues. J gave up 6 bases and V 7 bases, and 10 bases lay outside the gene matches. The germline V gene has CDR1 MNHEY and CDR2 SVGEGT. CDR3 protein: CASTFGLAGFGEQYF. The CDR3 DNA reads TGTGCCAGCACCTTTGGACTAGCGGGATTCGGCGAGCAGTACTTC.

This clonotype was counted only a few times. The V gene is TRBV5-1, the J gene TRBJ1-3, with 7 bases aligning to TRBD1. This CDR3 has 16 amino acids. V gave up 0 bases and J gave up 4 bases; unmatched junction bases: 7. Germline V CDR1 and CDR2: SGHRS, YFSETQ. DNA of the CDR3: TGCGCCAGCAGCTTGGCGGGGACAGCGAGGGGAAACACCATATATTTT. Translation gives CASSLAGTARGNTIYF.

Many counts were recorded for this clonotype. V usage is TRBV7-6 and J usage is TRBJ2-7, with TRBD2 as a possible D gene (6 bases). Germline CDR1 SGHVS, CDR2 FNYEAQ. The CDR3 covers 15 residues. The ends were cut back, 5 bases at V and 5 bases at J, with 19 bases in the middle. The CDR3: CASSPTGSGAHEQYF. In nucleotides, the CDR3 is TGTGCCAGCAGCCCCACCGGTAGCGGTGCGCACGAGCAGTACTTC.

As regards this clonotype: A much bigger clone sits one base away, suggesting this may be a read error. The chain combines TRBV20-1 with TRBJ2-1; no definite D call. The CDR3 sequence is 15 residues long. Germline V gene sequence: CDR1 DFQATT, CDR2 SNEGSKA (reference sequence). The CDR3 DNA is TGCAGTGATAGAGTCTCTGCCCCTTCCTACAATGAGCAGTTCTTC. This gives the protein CSDRVSAPSYNEQFF.

This clonotype was found many times. V gene TRBV13 combines with J gene TRBJ1-1; perhaps TRBD1 as D (6 bases). Germline CDR1 and CDR2: PRHDT and FYEKMQ (reference sequence). The germline V and J ends were trimmed by 0 bases and 3 bases, with 14 bases remaining between them. This CDR3 has 16 residues. DNA of the CDR3: TGTGCCAGCAGCTTAGGGGTTTTGGGGGCGTACACTGAAGCTTTCTTT. Translating it yields CASSLGVLGAYTEAFF.

This clonotype was recorded many times. This chain uses TRBV12-3 or TRBV12-4 with TRBJ2-6; 9 nucleotides line up with TRBD1. This CDR3 has 16 residues. V lost 5 bases and J lost 2; bases outside the gene matches: 4. CDR3 loop: CASSLGTGPGANVLTF. The CDR3 DNA sequence: TGTGCCAGCAGTCTGGGGACAGGGCCTGGGGCCAACGTCCTGACTTTC.

This clonotype appeared many times. The V gene is TRBV20-1, the J gene TRBJ2-7; TRBD2 aligns across 9 bases. Germline assignment: CDR1 DFQATT and CDR2 SNEGSKA (reference sequence). CDR3 length equals 13 residues. The trim removed 1 base at V and 7 bases at J, leaving 5 bases unmatched. The CDR3 loop reads CSARGLAGREQYF. The CDR3 nucleotides read TGCAGTGCTAGAGGGCTAGCGGGGCGGGAGCAGTACTTC.

This clonotype was found many times. The chain is built from TRBV11-2 and TRBJ2-7; maybe TRBD1 (6 bases). Germline V gives CDR1 SGHAT, CDR2 FQNNGV. This CDR3 is 15 amino acids long. V lost 7 bases and J lost 4, with 20 bases in between. CDR3 protein: CASTSMGAGAYEQYF. For the CDR3, the DNA is TGTGCCAGCACCTCGATGGGCGCAGGGGCATACGAGCAGTACTTC.

This clonotype was counted at least ten times. The gene calls are TRBV20-1 and TRBJ2-1, with no clear D. Germline loops: CDR1 DFQATT, CDR2 SNEGSKA (reference sequence). The CDR3 length is 13 residues. Between the trimmed V and J ends, which lost 6 bases and 3 bases, there was a span of 12 bases. This CDR3 reads CSAAGGVYNEQFF. CDR3 sequence (DNA): TGCAGTGCCGCCGGTGGCGTCTACAATGAGCAGTTCTTC.

This clonotype was counted many times. The genes are TRBV3-1 and TRBJ1-1; D is undetermined. CDR1 LGHDT and CDR2 YNNKEL come from the germline V gene (reference sequence). The CDR3 has 13 residues. V was cut by 2 bases and J by 5 bases, with 9 bases left in between. CDR3 residues: CASSQYRGTEAFF. CDR3 in DNA: TGTGCCAGCAGCCAATATCGGGGTACTGAAGCTTTCTTT.

This clonotype occurred many times. The V call is TRBV6-5, the J call TRBJ2-1, with D possibly being TRBD2 (5 bases). The germline gives CDR1 MNHEY, CDR2 SVGAGI. This CDR3 spans 15 amino acids. The V end lost 1 base, the J end lost 6 bases, and 13 bases lay between the germline ends. CDR3 in DNA: TGTGCCAGCAGTTACTGGCTAGCCACTGGCAATGAGCAGTTCTTC. Encoded protein: CASSYWLATGNEQFF.

The chain links TRBV29-1 to TRBJ2-7; a weak D match, TRBD2 (6 bases). The DNA end is a closer match to TRBJ2-1, so the J assignment may be wrong. The germline gives CDR1 SQVTM, CDR2 ANQGSEA. This CDR3 region has 15 residues. The CDR3 DNA follows: TGCAGCGTTGAAGAAGGAGGGGTCGGGTCCTACGAGCAGTTCTTC. Its protein is CSVEEGGVGSYEQFF.

The gene calls are TRBV4-1 and TRBJ2-1; TRBD1 aligns across 7 bases. There are 16 residues in the CDR3. Germline CDR1 reads MGHRA; CDR2 reads YSYEKL. With V trimmed by 6 bases and J by 1 base, 9 bases remained unmatched. In DNA form, the CDR3 reads TGCGCCAGCAGTGCAAGGTCAGGGGGATCCTACAATGAGCAGTTCTTC. As protein: CASSARSGGSYNEQFF.

This clonotype was counted many times. The V call is TRBV20-1, the J call TRBJ1-1; D uncertain. V was clipped by 6 bases and J by 3 bases, with 14 bases between them. The CDR3 has 13 residues. Germline CDR1 and CDR2: DFQATT and SNEGSKA (reference sequence). The CDR3 nucleotides are TGCAGTGCCCAGAAGAGTTTGGACACTGAAGCTTTCTTT. Amino acids: CSAQKSLDTEAFF.

This clonotype was counted between two and nine times. The V and J genes are TRBV18 and TRBJ1-3; D remains ambiguous. The V and J ends lost 6 bases and 0 bases respectively, with 15 bases between them. CDR1 KGHSH and CDR2 LQKENI come from the germline V gene. The length of the CDR3 is 16 residues. The CDR3 DNA sequence: TGTGCCAGCTCGGCCACACCCGGGGTCTCTGGAAACACCATATATTTT. Residues: CASSATPGVSGNTIYF.

This clonotype was detected many times. This CDR3 is CASSLRSSSYEQYF. The CDR3 DNA reads TGTGCCAGCAGTTTACGGTCATCCTCCTACGAGCAGTACTTC. The rearrangement uses TRBV27 and TRBJ2-7; no definite D call. The V gene lost 2 bases and the J gene lost 0 bases, with 8 bases spanning the gap. CDR3 size: 14 residues. Germline V gene data show CDR1 as MNHEY and CDR2 as SMNVEV (reference sequence).

This clonotype was seen many times. The chain is built from TRBV28 and TRBJ1-5; 8 positions agree with TRBD1. This CDR3 comprises 14 residues. Germline V gene lookup returns CDR1 MDHEN and CDR2 SYDVKM. V dropped 5 bases and J dropped 4; count of bases not matched to a gene: 4. In DNA, the CDR3 is TGTGCCAGCAGTCCGAGGACAGGGAATCAGCCCCAGCATTTT. It translates to CASSPRTGNQPQHF.

There are many counts of this clonotype. The CDR3 reads CASSQGLAGVPEQYF. In DNA form, the CDR3 reads TGTGCCAGCAGCCAAGGACTAGCGGGAGTCCCCGAGCAGTACTTC. The chain carries TRBV3-1 and TRBJ2-7; TRBD2 aligns across 12 bases. Germline CDR1 reads LGHDT; CDR2 reads YNNKEL (reference sequence). The CDR3 length is 15 residues. The V gene end was trimmed by 1 base and the J gene end by 6 bases; junction bases not matched to a gene: 4.

This clonotype has ten or more counts. The rearrangement links TRBV5-1 to TRBJ1-2; D gene unclear. The germline CDR1 and CDR2 sequences are SGHRS and YFSETQ. V was trimmed by 4 bases and J by 3 bases, leaving 13 bases between them. This CDR3 has 14 residues. Here the CDR3 DNA reads TGCGCCAGCAGCATTGCGACGACGGACTATGGCTACACCTTC. Its translation is CASSIATTDYGYTF. The whole variable domain, remainder taken from reference TRBV5-1 and TRBJ1-2, is KAGVTQTPRYLIKTRGQQVTLSCSPISGHRSVSWYQQTPGQGLQFLFEYFSETQRNKGNFPGRFSGRQFSNSRSEMNVSTLELGDSALYLCASSIATTDYGYTFGSGTRLTVV.

This clonotype has a handful of counts. This chain connects TRBV11-2 to TRBJ2-7; TRBD2 agrees at 12 bases. From germline, CDR1 is SGHAT and CDR2 FQNNGV. The CDR3 length is 18 residues. Trimming took 2 bases from V and 1 from J; bases not matched to a gene: 9. CDR3 loop: CASSLSAGLAGPSYEQYF. CDR3 DNA: TGTGCCAGCAGCTTATCTGCGGGACTAGCGGGTCCTTCCTACGAGCAGTACTTC.